These T cell receptor beta chains were read from a single sample in a study of metastatic and nonmetastatic thyroid tumors. TCRdb reanalyzed the PCR reads with MiXCR. The sample contains 13,000 or so clones, around 33% of which appear only once. The material sequenced was tumor tissue. Receptors originate from a male donor with papillary thyroid cancer or a benign thyroid nodule (not recorded which). Some clones in this sample may be carry-over from other donors' samples. Each CDR3 is given with its conserved first and last residue. The D gene is left open where the match is weak. Expanded clones are given a class, and other clones once, few, many or no size at all.

d_call clone_size j_call v_call cdr3_aa cdr3_nt
- - TRBJ2-3 TRBV20-1 CSALKGGSTDTLYF TGCAGTGCCCTCAAAGGGGGTAGCACAGATACGCTGTATTTT
- few TRBJ2-2 TRBV6-1 CASSESTENTGELFF TGTGCCAGCAGTGAATCGACAGAAAACACCGGGGAGCTGTTTTTT
TRBD2 few TRBJ2-1 TRBV27 CAPGLAGADEQFF TGTGCCCCAGGACTAGCGGGAGCGGATGAGCAGTTCTTC
TRBD2 - TRBJ2-3 TRBV29-1 CSVEGWHGRSDTQYF TGCAGCGTTGAAGGCTGGCACGGGAGGTCAGATACGCAGTATTTT
- many TRBJ2-2 TRBV11-3 CASSLASLPTGELFF TGTGCCAGCAGCTTAGCGTCGCTGCCCACCGGGGAGCTGTTTTTT
- few TRBJ2-5 TRBV24-1 CATSEASLETQYF TGTGCCACCAGTGAAGCAAGCTTAGAGACCCAGTACTTC
- - TRBJ1-5 TRBV7-2 CASSASYGEPQHF TGTGCCAGCAGCGCCTCATACGGAGAGCCCCAGCATTTT
TRBD2 - TRBJ2-3 TRBV7-3 CASSLTTGGSDTQYF TGTGCCAGCAGCTTAACAACGGGAGGTTCGGATACGCAGTATTTT
- few TRBJ2-7 TRBV20-1 CSATRGHEQYF TGCAGTGCTACGAGGGGCCACGAGCAGTACTTC
- medium-sized TRBJ2-1 TRBV7-3 CASSIRQGGNDEQFF TGTGCCAGCAGCATAAGACAGGGAGGGAACGATGAGCAGTTCTTC
- - TRBJ1-1 TRBV7-7 CASSLAAWQPNTEAFF TGTGCTAGCAGCTTAGCGGCTTGGCAGCCGAACACTGAAGCTTTCTTT
TRBD2 few TRBJ2-7 TRBV6-2/TRBV6-3 CASSYGTSAYEQYF TGTGCCAGCAGTTACGGGACTAGCGCCTACGAGCAGTACTTC
TRBD1 many TRBJ1-6 TRBV11-2 CASSLGQTSPLHF TGTGCCAGCAGCTTGGGACAGACCTCACCCCTCCACTTT
- medium-sized TRBJ2-1 TRBV7-9 CASSLDTYNEQFF TGTGCCAGCAGCTTAGATACCTACAATGAGCAGTTCTTC